The 10 T cell receptor beta chains presented below share a single source sample, sequenced in a study of cytomegalovirus exposure and HLA in healthy donors. The study ran its PCR with 60 Vbeta and 13 Jbeta primers. Assay: immunoSEQ multiplex PCR; the TCRdb copy retains only in-frame clones and omits some. The top ten hold about 1.8% of the sample, which has about 130,000 clones, approximately 80% seen once. Sequenced input: PBMCs. The source is a woman between 40 and 55 years old in good health and CMV-seronegative.

The J gene is TRBJ1-4, the V gene TRBV5-1; D ambiguous. Trimming left V 0 bases short and J 7 bases short, with 16 bases between. The CDR3 spans 16 residues. Germline V gene lookup returns CDR1 SGHRS and CDR2 YFSETQ. Here the CDR3 DNA reads TGCGCCAGCAGCTTGGGTGCTCTGGAAGGAGGTGAAAAACTGTTTTTT. Encoded protein: CASSLGALEGGEKLFF.

The chain links TRBV5-1 to TRBJ2-5; 8 bases line up with TRBD2. The germline V gene has CDR1 SGHRS and CDR2 YFSETQ. The CDR3 has 15 amino acids. The V segment lost 4 bases and the J segment 3 bases; nucleotides outside the gene matches: 8. CDR3 residues: CASSLSGSGEETQYF. The CDR3 DNA sequence: TGCGCCAGCAGCCTAAGCGGGAGTGGGGAAGAGACCCAGTACTTC. Drawing the rest from reference TRBV5-1 and TRBJ2-5, the complete variable domain is KAGVTQTPRYLIKTRGQQVTLSCSPISGHRSVSWYQQTPGQGLQFLFEYFSETQRNKGNFPGRFSGRQFSNSRSEMNVSTLELGDSALYLCASSLSGSGEETQYFGPGTRLLVL.

The chain employs TRBV1 and TRBJ2-7; the tabulated D call, TRBD2, remains unverified against the DNA. TRBV1 is marked as a pseudogene. CDR3 length equals 13 residues. The CDR3 spells CTTGAGRTYQQYF. CDR3 in DNA: TGCACCACTGGAGCGGGTAGAACCTACCAGCAGTACTTC.

V is TRBV27 and J is TRBJ2-7, with D maybe TRBD1 (6 bases). Trimming removed 3 bases from V and 2 bases from J, with 17 bases in between. The CDR3 runs 16 residues. From germline, CDR1 is MNHEY and CDR2 SMNVEV (reference sequence). The CDR3 here is CASSFTGSPFTYEQYF. DNA of the CDR3: TGTGCCAGCAGTTTTACAGGGTCCCCATTTACCTACGAGCAGTACTTC.

V and J are TRBV29-1 and TRBJ1-2, with TRBD1 matching 8 bases. The germline V gene encodes CDR1 SQVTM and CDR2 ANQGSEA. CDR3 size: 15 residues. The J segment lost 4 bases and the V segment lost 3 bases, leaving 10 bases of the junction unmatched. The CDR3 sequence: CSVDRQGKEAYGYTF. CDR3 coding DNA: TGCAGCGTTGACCGACAGGGGAAGGAGGCCTATGGCTACACCTTC.

The V and J genes are TRBV5-4 and TRBJ2-3; 12 nucleotides agree with TRBD2. Germline trimming cut 1 base from V and 4 bases from J; bases unmatched to any gene: 4. This CDR3 has 16 amino acids. The germline gives CDR1 SGHNT, CDR2 YYREEE (reference sequence). The CDR3 region has the DNA TGTGCCAGCAGCTTGCGACTAGCGGGAGCATCAGATACGCAGTATTTT. Protein product: CASSLRLAGASDTQYF.

The chain combines TRBV7-3 with TRBJ2-7; the match to TRBD1 covers 8 bases. The CDR3 is made up of 14 amino acids. V lost 5 bases, J lost 6 bases, and 9 bases stayed unmatched. Germline V gene sequence: CDR1 SGHTA, CDR2 FQGTGA. This CDR3 reads CASSPGQGGLEQYF. The CDR3 bases are TGTGCCAGCAGCCCCGGACAGGGTGGGCTCGAGCAGTACTTC.

The V call is TRBV5-1, the J call TRBJ1-4; D not certain. Between the trimmed V and J ends, which lost 3 bases and 3 bases, there was a span of 9 bases. Looked up from germline, CDR1 is SGHRS and CDR2 is YFSETQ. The CDR3 has 14 residues. The CDR3 DNA follows: TGCGCCAGCAGCTGGGTGGGCTCTAATGAAAAACTGTTTTTT. Translation gives CASSWVGSNEKLFF.

The chain couples TRBV28 to TRBJ1-2; D is unresolved. V was shortened by 5 bases and J by 0 bases, with 13 bases between the two germline ends. Germline CDR1 reads MDHEN; CDR2 reads SYDVKM. There are 15 residues in the CDR3. The CDR3 nucleotides are TGTGCCAGCAGTCCCCGGGAGGTCACTAACTATGGCTACACCTTC. It specifies CASSPREVTNYGYTF.

This chain uses TRBV4-1 with TRBJ1-2; weak D call: TRBD1 (5 bases). V lost 0 bases and J 4 bases, leaving 9 bases between the germline ends. Germline V gene sequence: CDR1 MGHRA, CDR2 YSYEKL. This CDR3 comprises 14 residues. CDR3 sequence: CASSQDGGSYGYTF. The CDR3 coding sequence is TGCGCCAGCAGCCAAGACGGGGGTAGCTATGGCTACACCTTC.